This is a list of T cell receptor beta chains from one sample in a study of early T cells in non-severe SARS-CoV-2 infection. From the 5' RACE reads, TCRdb called clonotypes with MiXCR, one entry per CDR3 protein. Found here are 75,000 to 80,000 distinct CDR3 sequences, roughly 16% of them singletons; the top ten hold approximately 12%. Sequencing was done on a sample of whole blood. The receptors come from an adult who was a healthcare worker with PCR-confirmed SARS-CoV-2 infection or an uninfected control (not recorded which). Each CDR3 is given with its conserved first and last residue. The D gene is left open where the match is weak. Only some rows state a clone size, as once, few, many or a class for expanded clones.

-	TRBJ2-1	-	TRBV11-3	CASSLVDGNEQFF	TGTGCCAGCAGCTTAGTGGATGGGAATGAGCAGTTCTTC
TRBD1	TRBJ1-4	many	TRBV5-8	CASSSGTEQMATNEKLFF	TGTGCCAGCAGCAGCGGGACAGAACAGATGGCAACTAATGAAAAACTGTTTTTT
-	TRBJ2-1	few	TRBV7-2	CASSASGTWNEQFF	TGTGCCAGCAGCGCATCCGGGACATGGAATGAGCAGTTCTTC
-	TRBJ1-1	-	TRBV30	CAWREGGITEAFF	TGTGCCTGGAGAGAGGGGGGCATCACTGAAGCTTTCTTT
-	TRBJ1-1	few	TRBV18	CASSAPVIHTEAFF	TGTGCCAGCTCAGCACCCGTAATCCACACTGAAGCTTTCTTT
-	TRBJ2-1	-	TRBV7-6	CASSLAHTSSYNEQFF	TGTGCCAGCAGCTTAGCCCACACGAGCTCCTACAATGAGCAGTTCTTC
-	TRBJ2-1	few	TRBV7-6	CASSLVESYNEQFF	TGTGCCAGCAGCTTAGTCGAGTCCTACAATGAGCAGTTCTTC
TRBD2	TRBJ2-5	few	TRBV28	CASRLAGGPAETQYF	TGTGCCAGCAGACTAGCGGGGGGGCCGGCGGAGACCCAGTACTTC
-	TRBJ1-2	-	TRBV18	CASPPPTMGGYTF	TGTGCCAGCCCACCACCGACAATGGGCGGCTACACCTTC
-	TRBJ2-7	many	TRBV7-6	CASSPQGYYEQYF	TGTGCCAGCAGCCCCCAGGGTTATTACGAGCAGTACTTC
-	TRBJ1-2	few	TRBV3-1	CASSQATGQGLGYTF	TGTGCCAGCAGCCAAGCCACAGGCCAGGGGCTAGGCTACACCTTC
-	TRBJ1-5	few	TRBV29-1	CSVVLSLGNGNQPQHF	TGCAGCGTTGTACTATCGCTCGGGAATGGAAATCAGCCCCAGCATTTT
-	TRBJ1-1	-	TRBV18	CASSRTDTEAFF	TGTGCCAGCTCACGGACAGACACTGAAGCTTTCTTT
TRBD1	TRBJ2-2	few	TRBV11-3	CASSFGTGDTGELFF	TGTGCCAGCAGCTTCGGGACAGGGGACACCGGGGAGCTGTTTTTT
-	TRBJ2-1	few	TRBV6-2/TRBV6-3	CASSWSIGGYGEQFF	TGTGCCAGCAGTTGGTCAATTGGGGGGTACGGTGAGCAGTTCTTC
TRBD1	TRBJ1-1	few	TRBV29-1	CSALTGVTEAFF	TGCAGCGCCTTGACAGGGGTCACTGAAGCTTTCTTT
-	TRBJ1-5	few	TRBV4-1	CASRPGHFSNQPQHF	TGCGCCAGCAGACCCGGACATTTCAGCAATCAGCCCCAGCATTTT
-	TRBJ2-1	-	TRBV3-1	CASSQPGTPKFF	TGTGCCAGCAGCCAACCCGGGACTCCTAAGTTCTTC
-	TRBJ1-1	few	TRBV20-1	CSARVGSLNTEAFF	TGCAGTGCTAGAGTCGGCAGCTTGAACACTGAAGCTTTCTTT
TRBD1	TRBJ2-5	-	TRBV12-3/TRBV12-4	CASSDRDRAETQYF	TGTGCCAGCAGTGACCGGGACAGGGCAGAGACCCAGTACTTC
TRBD2	TRBJ2-1	few	TRBV7-9	CASSLAGPIEQFF	TGTGCCAGCAGCCTAGCGGGACCCATTGAGCAGTTCTTC
TRBD1	TRBJ1-1	-	TRBV5-1	CASSLVTGTEAEAFF	TGCGCCAGCAGCTTGGTTACGGGGACAGAGGCTGAAGCTTTCTTT
-	TRBJ1-1	few	TRBV29-1	CSVVGSFMNTEAFF	TGCAGCGTTGTTGGAAGTTTCATGAACACTGAAGCTTTCTTT